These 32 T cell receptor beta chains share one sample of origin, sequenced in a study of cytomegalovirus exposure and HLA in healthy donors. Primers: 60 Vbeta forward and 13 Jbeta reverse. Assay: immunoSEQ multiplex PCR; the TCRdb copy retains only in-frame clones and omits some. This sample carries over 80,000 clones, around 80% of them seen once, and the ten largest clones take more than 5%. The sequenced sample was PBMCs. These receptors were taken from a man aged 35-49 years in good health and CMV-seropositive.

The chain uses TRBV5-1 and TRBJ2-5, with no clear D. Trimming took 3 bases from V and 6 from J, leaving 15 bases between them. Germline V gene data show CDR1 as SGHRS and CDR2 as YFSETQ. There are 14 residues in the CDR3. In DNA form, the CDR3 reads TGCGCCAGCAGCTCCCCGGTACAGTTGCAGACCCAGTACTTC. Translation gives CASSSPVQLQTQYF. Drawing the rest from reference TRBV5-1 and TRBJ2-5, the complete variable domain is KAGVTQTPRYLIKTRGQQVTLSCSPISGHRSVSWYQQTPGQGLQFLFEYFSETQRNKGNFPGRFSGRQFSNSRSEMNVSTLELGDSALYLCASSSPVQLQTQYFGPGTRLLVL.

CDR3 in DNA: TGTTCCTTGCAAGGCAGGGAGGTATCCCGCAATGAGCAGTTCTTC. Its translation is CSLQGREVSRNEQFF. The chain employs TRBV7-9 and TRBJ2-1, with D perhaps matching TRBD2 (6 bases). The CDR3 is 15 residues long. The germline V gene encodes CDR1 SEHNR and CDR2 FQNEAQ (reference sequence). The variable domain in full, completed from reference TRBV7-9 and TRBJ2-1, reads DTGVSQNPRHKITKRGQNVTFRCDPISEHNRLYWYRQTLGQGPEFLTYFQNEAQLEKSRLLSDRFSAERPKGSFSTLEIQRTEQGDSAMYLCSLQGREVSRNEQFFGPGTRLTVL.

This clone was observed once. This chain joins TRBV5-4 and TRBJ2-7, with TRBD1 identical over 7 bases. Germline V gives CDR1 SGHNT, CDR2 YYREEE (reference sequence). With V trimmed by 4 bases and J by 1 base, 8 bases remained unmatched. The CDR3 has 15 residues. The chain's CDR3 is CASSQPGQASYEQYF. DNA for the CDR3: TGTGCCAGCAGCCAGCCCGGACAGGCTTCCTACGAGCAGTACTTC.

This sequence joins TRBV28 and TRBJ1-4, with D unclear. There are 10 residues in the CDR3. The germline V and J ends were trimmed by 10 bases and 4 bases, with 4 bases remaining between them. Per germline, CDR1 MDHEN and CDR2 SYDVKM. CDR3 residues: CATLNEKLFF. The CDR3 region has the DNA TGTGCCACCCTTAATGAAAAACTGTTTTTT.

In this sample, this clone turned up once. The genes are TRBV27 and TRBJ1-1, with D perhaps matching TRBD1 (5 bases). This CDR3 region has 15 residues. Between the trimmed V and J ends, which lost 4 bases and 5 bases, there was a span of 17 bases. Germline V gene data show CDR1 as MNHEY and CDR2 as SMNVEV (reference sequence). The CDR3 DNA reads TGTGCCAGCAGTTCCTTAAAGGGGCGGGGGACTGAAGCTTTCTTT. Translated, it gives CASSSLKGRGTEAFF.

Written as DNA, the CDR3 is TGTGCCAGCAGAGACAACGGGGAGCTGTTTTTT. It translates to CASRDNGELFF. The chain links TRBV6-5 to TRBJ2-2; D ambiguous. V was pared by 6 bases and J by 7 bases, with 6 bases between. CDR3 length: 11 amino acids. From germline, CDR1 is MNHEY and CDR2 SVGAGI.

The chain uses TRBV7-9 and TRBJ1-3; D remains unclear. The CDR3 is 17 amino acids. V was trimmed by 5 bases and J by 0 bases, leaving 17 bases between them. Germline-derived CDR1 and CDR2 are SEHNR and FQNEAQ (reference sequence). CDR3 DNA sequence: TGTGCCAGCAGCCAACTGAGAGAAACCTACTCTGGAAACACCATATATTTT. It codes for CASSQLRETYSGNTIYF.

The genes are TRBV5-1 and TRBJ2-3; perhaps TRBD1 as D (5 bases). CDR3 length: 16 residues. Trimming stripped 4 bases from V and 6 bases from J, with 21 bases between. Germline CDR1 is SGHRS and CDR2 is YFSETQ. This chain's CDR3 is CASSPGRQGPSDTQYF. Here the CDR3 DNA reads TGCGCCAGCAGCCCTGGGCGGCAGGGTCCCTCCGATACGCAGTATTTT.

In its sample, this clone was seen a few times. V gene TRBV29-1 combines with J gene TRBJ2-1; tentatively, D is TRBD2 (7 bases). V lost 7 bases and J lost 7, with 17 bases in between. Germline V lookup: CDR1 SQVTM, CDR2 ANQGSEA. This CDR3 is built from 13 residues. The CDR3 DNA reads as TGCAGCGCGCGGGGGCCGTTTCAGAATGAGCAGTTCTTC. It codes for CSARGPFQNEQFF.

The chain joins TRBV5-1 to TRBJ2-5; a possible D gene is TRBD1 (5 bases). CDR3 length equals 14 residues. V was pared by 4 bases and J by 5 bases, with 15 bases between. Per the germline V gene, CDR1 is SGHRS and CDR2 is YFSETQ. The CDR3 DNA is TGCGCCAGCAGCGCCCAGCAGGGTCACGAGACCCAGTACTTC. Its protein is CASSAQQGHETQYF.

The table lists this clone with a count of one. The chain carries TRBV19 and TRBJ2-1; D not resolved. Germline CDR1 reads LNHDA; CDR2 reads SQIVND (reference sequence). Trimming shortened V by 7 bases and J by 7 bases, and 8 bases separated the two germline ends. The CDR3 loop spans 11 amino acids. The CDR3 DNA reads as TGTGCCAGTACCTCTAGGAATGAGCAGTTCTTC. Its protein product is CASTSRNEQFF.

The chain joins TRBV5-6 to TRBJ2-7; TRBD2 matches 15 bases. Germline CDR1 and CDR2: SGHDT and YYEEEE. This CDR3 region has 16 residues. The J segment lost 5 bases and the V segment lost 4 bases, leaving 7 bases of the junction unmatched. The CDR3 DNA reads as TGTGCCAGCAGCCTCGGACTAGCGGGAGGGCCTAACGAGCAGTACTTC. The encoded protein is CASSLGLAGGPNEQYF. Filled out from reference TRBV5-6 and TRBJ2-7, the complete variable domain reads DAGVTQSPTHLIKTRGQQVTLRCSPKSGHDTVSWYQQALGQGPQFIFQYYEEEERQRGNFPDRFSGHQFPNYSSELNVNALLLGDSALYLCASSLGLAGGPNEQYFGPGTRLTVT.

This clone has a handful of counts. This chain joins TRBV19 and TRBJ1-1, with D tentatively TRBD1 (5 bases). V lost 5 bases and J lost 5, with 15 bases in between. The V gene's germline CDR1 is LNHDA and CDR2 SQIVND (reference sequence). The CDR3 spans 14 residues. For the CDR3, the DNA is TGTGCCAGTAGTCTGCCAGGGCAGGAAACTGAAGCTTTCTTT. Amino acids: CASSLPGQETEAFF.

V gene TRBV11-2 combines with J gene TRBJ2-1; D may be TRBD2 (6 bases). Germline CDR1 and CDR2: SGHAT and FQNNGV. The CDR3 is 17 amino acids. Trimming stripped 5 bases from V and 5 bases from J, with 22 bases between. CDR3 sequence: CASSRFEWDSTDNEQFF. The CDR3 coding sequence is TGTGCCAGCAGCCGATTCGAATGGGACTCTACTGACAATGAGCAGTTCTTC.

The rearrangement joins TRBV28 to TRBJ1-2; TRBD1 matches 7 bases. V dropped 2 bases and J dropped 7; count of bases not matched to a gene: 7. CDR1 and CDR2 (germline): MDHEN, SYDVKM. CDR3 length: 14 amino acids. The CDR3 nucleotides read TGTGCCAGCAGTTTAATAGGGGGCGGAGGTGGCTACACCTTC. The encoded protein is CASSLIGGGGGYTF.

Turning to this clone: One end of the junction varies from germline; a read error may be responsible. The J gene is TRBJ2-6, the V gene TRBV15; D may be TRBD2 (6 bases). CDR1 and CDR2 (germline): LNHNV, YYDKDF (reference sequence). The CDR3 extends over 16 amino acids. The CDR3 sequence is CATSSDPGVGANGLTF. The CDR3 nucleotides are TGTGCCACCAGCAGCGATCCGGGGGTCGGGGCCAACGGCCTGACTTTC.

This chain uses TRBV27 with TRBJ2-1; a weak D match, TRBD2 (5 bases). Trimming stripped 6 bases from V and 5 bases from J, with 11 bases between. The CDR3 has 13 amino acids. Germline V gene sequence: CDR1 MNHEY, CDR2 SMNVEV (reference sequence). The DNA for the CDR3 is TGTGCCAGCAGGAGGGCCCTCGACAATGAGCAGTTCTTC. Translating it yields CASRRALDNEQFF.

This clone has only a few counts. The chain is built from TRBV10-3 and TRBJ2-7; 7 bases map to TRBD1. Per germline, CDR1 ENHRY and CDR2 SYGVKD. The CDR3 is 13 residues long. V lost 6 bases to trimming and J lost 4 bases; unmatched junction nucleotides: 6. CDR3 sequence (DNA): TGTGCCATCAGGGAGACAGGGCGGTACGAGCAGTACTTC. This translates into CAIRETGRYEQYF.

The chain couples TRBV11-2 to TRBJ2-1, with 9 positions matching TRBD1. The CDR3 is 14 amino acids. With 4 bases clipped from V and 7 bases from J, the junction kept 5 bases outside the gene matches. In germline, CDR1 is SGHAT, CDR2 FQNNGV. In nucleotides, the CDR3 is TGTGCCAGCAGCTCCGGGACAGGGATTAATGAGCAGTTCTTC. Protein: CASSSGTGINEQFF.

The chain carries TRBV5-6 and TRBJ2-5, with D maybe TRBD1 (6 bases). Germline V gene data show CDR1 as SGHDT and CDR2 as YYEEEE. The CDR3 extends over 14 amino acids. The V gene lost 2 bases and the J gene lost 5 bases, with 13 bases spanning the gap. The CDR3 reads CASSFAGAGETQYF. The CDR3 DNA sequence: TGTGCCAGCAGCTTTGCAGGGGCCGGGGAGACCCAGTACTTC. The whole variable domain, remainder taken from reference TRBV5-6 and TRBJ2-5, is DAGVTQSPTHLIKTRGQQVTLRCSPKSGHDTVSWYQQALGQGPQFIFQYYEEEERQRGNFPDRFSGHQFPNYSSELNVNALLLGDSALYLCASSFAGAGETQYFGPGTRLLVL.

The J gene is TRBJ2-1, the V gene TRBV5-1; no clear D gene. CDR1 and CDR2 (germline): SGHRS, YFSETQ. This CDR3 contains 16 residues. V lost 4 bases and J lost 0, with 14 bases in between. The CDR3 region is CASSLSVSSSYNEQFF. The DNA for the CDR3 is TGCGCCAGCAGCCTGAGCGTGAGTAGCTCCTACAATGAGCAGTTCTTC.

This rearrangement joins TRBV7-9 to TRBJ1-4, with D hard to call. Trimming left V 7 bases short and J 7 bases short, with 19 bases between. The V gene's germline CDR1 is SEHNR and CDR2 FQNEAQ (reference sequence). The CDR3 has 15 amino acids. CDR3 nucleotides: TGTGCCAGCACCCCTTTCGGAGGCTCGGTTGAAAAACTGTTTTTT. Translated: CASTPFGGSVEKLFF.

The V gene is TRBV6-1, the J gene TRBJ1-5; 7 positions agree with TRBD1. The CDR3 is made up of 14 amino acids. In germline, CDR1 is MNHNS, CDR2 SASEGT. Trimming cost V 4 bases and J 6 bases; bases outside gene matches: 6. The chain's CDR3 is CASSAQGGGQPQHF. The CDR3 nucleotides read TGTGCCAGCAGTGCCCAAGGGGGCGGTCAGCCCCAGCATTTT.

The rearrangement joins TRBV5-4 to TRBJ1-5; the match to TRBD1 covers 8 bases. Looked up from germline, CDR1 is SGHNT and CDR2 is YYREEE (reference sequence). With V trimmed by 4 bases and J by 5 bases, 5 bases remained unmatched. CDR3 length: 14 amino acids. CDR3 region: CASSRQGSDQPQHF. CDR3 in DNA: TGTGCCAGCAGCCGACAGGGGTCGGATCAGCCCCAGCATTTT.

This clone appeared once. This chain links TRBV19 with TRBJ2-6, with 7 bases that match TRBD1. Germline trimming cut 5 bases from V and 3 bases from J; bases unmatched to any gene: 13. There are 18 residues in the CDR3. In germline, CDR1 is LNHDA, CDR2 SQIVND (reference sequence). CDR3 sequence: CASSPDRDLRGGANVLTF. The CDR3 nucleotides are TGTGCCAGTAGTCCAGACAGGGACCTTCGAGGTGGGGCCAACGTCCTGACTTTC.

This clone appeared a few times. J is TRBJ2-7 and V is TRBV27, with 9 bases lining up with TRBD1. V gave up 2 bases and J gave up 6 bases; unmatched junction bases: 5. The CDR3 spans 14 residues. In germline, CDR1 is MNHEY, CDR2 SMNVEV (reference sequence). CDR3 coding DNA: TGTGCCAGCAGTTTAGGGACAGGGTGGAGCGAGCAGTACTTC. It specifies CASSLGTGWSEQYF.

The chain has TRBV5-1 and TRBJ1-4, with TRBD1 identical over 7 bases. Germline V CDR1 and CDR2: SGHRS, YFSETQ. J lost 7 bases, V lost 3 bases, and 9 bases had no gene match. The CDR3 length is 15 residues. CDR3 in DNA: TGCGCCAGCAGCTCAACAGGGGCGCGGGGTGAAAAACTGTTTTTT. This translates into CASSSTGARGEKLFF.

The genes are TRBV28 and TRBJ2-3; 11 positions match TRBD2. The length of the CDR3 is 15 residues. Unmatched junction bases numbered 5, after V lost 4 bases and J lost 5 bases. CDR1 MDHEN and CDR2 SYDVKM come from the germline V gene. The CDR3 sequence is CASSSLAGGVDTQYF. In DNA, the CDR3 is TGTGCCAGCAGTTCCCTAGCGGGAGGAGTAGATACGCAGTATTTT.

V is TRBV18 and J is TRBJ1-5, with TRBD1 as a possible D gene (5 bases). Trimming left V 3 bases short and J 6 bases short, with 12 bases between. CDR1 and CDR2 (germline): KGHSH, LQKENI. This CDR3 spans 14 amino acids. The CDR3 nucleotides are TGTGCCAGCTCACCGGGGCATGGCAGTCAGCCCCAGCATTTT. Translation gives CASSPGHGSQPQHF. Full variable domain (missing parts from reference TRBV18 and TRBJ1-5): NAGVMQNPRHLVRRRGQEARLRCSPMKGHSHVYWYRQLPEEGLKFMVYLQKENIIDESGMPKERFSAEFPKEGPSILRIQQVVRGDSAAYFCASSPGHGSQPQHFGDGTRLSIL.

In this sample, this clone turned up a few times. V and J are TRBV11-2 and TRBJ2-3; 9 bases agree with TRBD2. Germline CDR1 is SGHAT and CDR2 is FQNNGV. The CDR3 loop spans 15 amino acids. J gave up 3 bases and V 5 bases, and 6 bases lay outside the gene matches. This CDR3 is CASSPWTSATDTQYF. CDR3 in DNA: TGTGCCAGCAGCCCTTGGACTAGCGCGACAGATACGCAGTATTTT.

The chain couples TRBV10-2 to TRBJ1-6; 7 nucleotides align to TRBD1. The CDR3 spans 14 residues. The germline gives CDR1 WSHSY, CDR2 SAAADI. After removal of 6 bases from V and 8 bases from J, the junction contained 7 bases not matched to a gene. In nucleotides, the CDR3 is TGCGCCAGCAGCGAACTCACAGGGGATTCACCCCTCCACTTT. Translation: CASSELTGDSPLHF.

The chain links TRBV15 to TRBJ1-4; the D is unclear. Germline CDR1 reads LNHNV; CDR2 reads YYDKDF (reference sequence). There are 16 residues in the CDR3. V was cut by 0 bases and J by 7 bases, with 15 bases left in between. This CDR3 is CATSREGGLTLEKLFF. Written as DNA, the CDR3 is TGTGCCACCAGCAGAGAGGGCGGGTTAACTCTTGAAAAACTGTTTTTT.